These 19 T cell receptor beta chains came from one sample sequenced in a study of identical twins (dated by TCRdb to 2016 to 2017). Receptor amplification or capture employed 5' RACE. The instrument given in TCRdb is Illumina HiSeq 2000. Through fastp at Q25 and MiXCR, TCRdb rebuilt clones from the public reads, retaining in-frame beta chains. Rows are combined by CDR3 protein, so each entry shows the most common genes and DNA. This sample is represented by 510,000 or so distinct CDR3 sequences; 13% to 15% of them were singletons. The ten largest clones take up around 0.4% of the sample. These data were likewise used in another study, on yellow fever vaccine responses in identical twins.

The specimen sequenced was CD4+ T cells sorted from blood. Every receptor here comes from a woman younger than 35 in good health.

CDR3 sequence: CASSYRDRGYNEQFF. The DNA for the CDR3 is TGTGCCAGCAGTTACCGGGACAGGGGCTACAATGAGCAGTTCTTC. The chain has TRBV6-5 and TRBJ2-1; 10 bases align to TRBD1. The CDR3 has 15 residues. Germline CDR1 and CDR2: MNHEY and SVGAGI. V was clipped by 2 bases and J by 3 bases; unmatched bases: 1.

The chain uses TRBV18 and TRBJ2-5, with TRBD2 as a possible D gene (6 bases). Germline lookup yields CDR1 KGHSH and CDR2 LQKENI. The CDR3 contains 20 residues. The ends were cut back, 1 base at V and 2 bases at J, with 26 bases in the middle. CDR3 residues: CASSPRSPTSRGLKQETQYF. In DNA form, the CDR3 reads TGTGCCAGCTCACCACGTAGCCCGACTAGTCGGGGACTTAAACAAGAGACCCAGTACTTC. Variable domain in full (rest from reference TRBV18 and TRBJ2-5): NAGVMQNPRHLVRRRGQEARLRCSPMKGHSHVYWYRQLPEEGLKFMVYLQKENIIDESGMPKERFSAEFPKEGPSILRIQQVVRGDSAAYFCASSPRSPTSRGLKQETQYFGPGTRLLVL.

The chain carries TRBV12-3 or TRBV12-4 and TRBJ2-7, with TRBD2 identical over 8 bases. V dropped 7 bases and J dropped 1; count of bases not matched to a gene: 6. This CDR3 has 14 amino acids. CDR3 loop: CASTREAPSYEQYF. CDR3 nucleotides: TGTGCCAGCACGCGGGAGGCCCCATCCTACGAGCAGTACTTC.

V and J are TRBV5-1 and TRBJ2-1; D is ambiguous. CDR3 length equals 16 residues. From germline, CDR1 is SGHRS and CDR2 YFSETQ. Deletions cut 0 bases from V and 5 bases from J, with 15 bases between. CDR3 sequence reads: CASSLAPIDTHNEQFF. Here the CDR3 DNA reads TGCGCCAGCAGCTTGGCCCCGATCGACACCCACAATGAGCAGTTCTTC.

The genes are TRBV3-1 and TRBJ2-7; the match to TRBD1 covers 9 bases. CDR1 and CDR2 (germline): LGHDT, YNNKEL (reference sequence). The CDR3 spans 14 residues. V was pared by 5 bases and J by 2 bases, with 4 bases of the junction left unmatched. CDR3 protein: CASSLGQGTYEQYV. Here the CDR3 DNA reads TGTGCCAGCAGCTTGGGACAGGGAACCTACGAGCAGTACGTC.

The V gene is TRBV3-1, the J gene TRBJ1-2; D not certain. The germline CDR1 and CDR2 sequences are LGHDT and YNNKEL (reference sequence). The V gene lost 4 bases and the J gene lost 6 bases, with 12 bases spanning the gap. The CDR3 is 13 amino acids. CDR3 loop: CASSPWETDGYTF. The CDR3, as DNA: TGTGCCAGCAGCCCATGGGAAACTGATGGCTACACCTTC.

This clonotype was detected only a few times. This chain links TRBV2 with TRBJ2-7, with D perhaps matching TRBD2 (6 bases). The V end lost 6 bases, the J end lost 3 bases, and 15 bases lay between the germline ends. The CDR3 consists of 14 residues. Per germline, CDR1 SNHLY and CDR2 FYNNEI. The CDR3 protein is CASSQDEAGYEQYF. The CDR3 coding sequence is TGTGCCAGCAGCCAAGATGAAGCGGGCTACGAGCAGTACTTC.

V and J are TRBV4-2 and TRBJ2-7, with D possibly being TRBD1 or TRBD2 (5 bases each). The V end lost 0 bases, the J end lost 3 bases, and 30 bases lay between the germline ends. The CDR3 is made up of 21 amino acids. Germline assignment: CDR1 LGHNA and CDR2 YNFKEQ. CDR3 in amino acids: CASSQDRPDGTLRIGLYEQYF. CDR3 in DNA: TGTGCCAGCAGCCAAGATCGCCCGGACGGGACGCTGAGAATAGGACTCTACGAGCAGTACTTC.

The chain employs TRBV6-1 and TRBJ2-3; a possible D gene is TRBD2 (6 bases). There are 15 residues in the CDR3. Trimming took 6 bases from V and 0 from J, leaving 13 bases between them. Per germline, CDR1 MNHNS and CDR2 SASEGT. The CDR3 loop is CASRSPGTSTDTQYF. DNA for the CDR3: TGTGCCAGCAGATCCCCCGGGACTAGCACAGATACGCAGTATTTT.

This clonotype was found many times. The chain recombines TRBV4-1 with TRBJ2-3; 10 bases map to TRBD2. The CDR3 spans 16 residues. Germline V CDR1 and CDR2: MGHRA, YSYEKL. V was pared by 1 base and J by 6 bases, with 7 bases of the junction left unmatched. The DNA of the CDR3 is TGCGCCAGCAGCCAAGTACTAGCGGGGCCCGCGGATACGCAGTATTTT. It encodes CASSQVLAGPADTQYF.

As DNA, the CDR3 is TGTGCCACCAGCAGAGCTCCGGGGATGGAGACCCAGTACTTC. It encodes CATSRAPGMETQYF. V is TRBV15 and J is TRBJ2-5; D is perhaps TRBD2 (5 bases). V lost 1 base to trimming and J lost 5 bases, with 11 bases between them. Germline CDR1 LNHNV, CDR2 YYDKDF (reference sequence). This CDR3 has 14 amino acids.

This clonotype was recorded many times. The J gene is TRBJ2-2, the V gene TRBV5-1; D is possibly TRBD2 (5 bases). This CDR3 region has 14 residues. Germline V CDR1 and CDR2: SGHRS, YFSETQ. Between the trimmed V and J ends, which lost 0 bases and 6 bases, there was a span of 9 bases. CDR3 DNA sequence: TGCGCCAGCAGCTTGGTGGCGGGTGCCGGGGAGCTGTTTTTT. The encoded protein is CASSLVAGAGELFF.

J is TRBJ2-3 and V is TRBV6-1; D is possibly TRBD1 or TRBD2 (5 bases each). V gave up 6 bases and J gave up 0 bases, with 16 bases separating them. The CDR3 has 16 amino acids. Germline V CDR1 and CDR2: MNHNS, SASEGT. CDR3 sequence reads: CASSASGTISTDTQYF. The CDR3 DNA sequence: TGTGCCAGCAGCGCCTCCGGGACGATAAGCACAGATACGCAGTATTTT.

The table lists this clonotype with a few counts. J is TRBJ2-7 and V is TRBV11-2; D gene ambiguous. This CDR3 comprises 13 residues. Germline lookup yields CDR1 SGHAT and CDR2 FQNNGV. Trimming took off 1 base at V and 2 bases at J, with 6 bases between the two ends. The CDR3: CASSLGAAYEQYV. CDR3 nucleotides: TGTGCCAGCAGCTTAGGGGCAGCCTACGAGCAGTACGTC.

This rearrangement joins TRBV5-6 to TRBJ2-3; 8 nucleotides line up with TRBD1. Germline V lookup: CDR1 SGHDT, CDR2 YYEEEE. J was trimmed by 4 bases and V by 2 bases; bases with no gene match: 6. There are 15 residues in the CDR3. The CDR3 protein is CASSFPTGEADTQYF. The CDR3 DNA follows: TGTGCCAGCAGCTTCCCGACAGGGGAAGCAGATACGCAGTATTTT. The full variable domain, rest sourced from reference TRBV5-6 and TRBJ2-3, is DAGVTQSPTHLIKTRGQQVTLRCSPKSGHDTVSWYQQALGQGPQFIFQYYEEEERQRGNFPDRFSGHQFPNYSSELNVNALLLGDSALYLCASSFPTGEADTQYFGPGTRLTVL.

This clonotype appeared a few times. The V gene is TRBV7-9, the J gene TRBJ2-5; no reliable D call. V was cut by 5 bases and J by 5 bases, with 12 bases left in between. CDR3 length: 13 residues. The germline V gene has CDR1 SEHNR and CDR2 FQNEAQ (reference sequence). The DNA for the CDR3 is TGTGCCAGCAGCCGTACAACCTCTGAGACCCAGTACTTC. This codes for CASSRTTSETQYF.

V and J are TRBV20-1 and TRBJ2-5, with 8 bases lining up with TRBD2. Germline V gene data show CDR1 as DFQATT and CDR2 as SNEGSKA (reference sequence). The CDR3 runs 13 residues. The CDR3 sequence: CLSGGPTMETQYF. The CDR3 DNA is TGCTTAAGCGGGGGCCCCACAATGGAGACCCAGTACTTC.

The rearrangement uses TRBV5-5 and TRBJ2-3; 8 bases are a match to TRBD1. Germline CDR1 and CDR2: SGHKS and YYEKEE (reference sequence). This CDR3 spans 14 amino acids. With 4 bases clipped from V and 5 bases from J, the junction kept 6 bases outside the gene matches. The CDR3 DNA sequence: TGTGCCAGCAGCAGTAACACAGGGGGAGATACGCAGTATTTT. It encodes CASSSNTGGDTQYF.

This clonotype has more than one count but fewer than ten. This chain uses TRBV2 with TRBJ2-3, with 12 bases fitting TRBD2. After removal of 6 bases from V and 3 bases from J, the junction contained 16 bases not matched to a gene. CDR3 length equals 19 residues. CDR1 is SNHLY, CDR2 FYNNEI, per germline. The CDR3 is CASRPWSPTSGGSTDTQYF. The CDR3 DNA reads as TGTGCCAGCAGACCCTGGTCCCCTACTAGCGGGGGGTCGACAGATACGCAGTATTTT.